This TCR beta chain was sequenced during a study of blood T cell repertoires in COVID-19. The CDR3 runs 19 residues. Germline CDR1 and CDR2: SGDLS and YYNGEE. J was trimmed by 6 bases and V by 3 bases; bases with no gene match: 13. Sequenced by immunoSEQ multiplex PCR; TCRdb stores in-frame clones only, minus some. This sample yields about 480,000 clones, of which roughly 90% are seen a single time; approximately 2% belongs to the top ten. This sequence originates from a woman in her thirties or forties who had recovered from COVID-19. What was sequenced was PBMCs or T cells enriched from blood (not recorded which). The chain uses TRBV9 and TRBJ2-2, with TRBD2 identical over 14 bases. The CDR3 DNA reads TGTGCCAGCAGCGAGATCCCCGGGACTAGCGGGAGCTGGGCCGGGGAGCTGTTTTTT. Translation: CASSEIPGTSGSWAGELFF.